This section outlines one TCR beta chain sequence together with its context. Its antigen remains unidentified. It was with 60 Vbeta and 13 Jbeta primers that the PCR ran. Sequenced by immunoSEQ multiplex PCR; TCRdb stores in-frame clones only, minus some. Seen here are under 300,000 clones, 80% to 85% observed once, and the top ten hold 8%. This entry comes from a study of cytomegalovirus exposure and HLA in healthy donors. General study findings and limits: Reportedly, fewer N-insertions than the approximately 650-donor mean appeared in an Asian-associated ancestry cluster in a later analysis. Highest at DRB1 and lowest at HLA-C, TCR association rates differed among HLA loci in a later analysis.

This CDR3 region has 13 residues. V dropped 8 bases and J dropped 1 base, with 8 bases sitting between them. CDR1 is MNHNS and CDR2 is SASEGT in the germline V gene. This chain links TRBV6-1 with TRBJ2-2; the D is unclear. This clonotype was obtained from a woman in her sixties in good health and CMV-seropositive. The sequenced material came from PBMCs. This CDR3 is CASEPGNTGELFF. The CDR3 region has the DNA TGTGCCAGCGAGCCCGGGAACACCGGGGAGCTGTTTTTT.